The 26 T cell receptor beta chains listed next were all sequenced from one sample in a study of a mutant IDH1 vaccine in newly diagnosed glioma. Profiled with immunoSEQ multiplex PCR; TCRdb holds only in-frame clones, not every one. Of 15,000 or so clones in the sample, more than 80% were seen once. The time point was: baseline, week 1 (first vaccination visit). Stated treatment: pre-vaccination baseline after standard-of-care therapy. The specimen comprised PBMCs, sampled from a glioma patient treated with radiotherapy, temozolomide or both. These receptors originate from a woman aged 40 to 50 with glioma. Some clones in this sample may be carry-over from other donors' samples.

This chain joins TRBV19 and TRBJ2-5; no clear D. The germline gives CDR1 LNHDA, CDR2 SQIVND (reference sequence). V lost 4 bases to trimming and J lost 2 bases, with 17 bases between them. CDR3 length equals 16 residues. CDR3 loop: CASSSYRTGWQETQYF. In DNA form, the CDR3 reads TGTGCCAGTAGTAGCTACCGGACGGGTTGGCAAGAGACCCAGTACTTC.

In the case of this clone: Distinct nucleotide sequences in the sample also encode this CDR3. The rearrangement uses TRBV30 and TRBJ1-1; tentative D call: TRBD1 (5 bases). V lost 0 bases to trimming and J lost 2 bases, with 7 bases between them. Germline V CDR1 and CDR2: GTSNPN, SVGIG (reference sequence). CDR3 size: 13 residues. Written as DNA, the CDR3 is TGTGCCTGGAGTGTAGACAGAAACACTGAAGCTTTCTTT. Its translation: CAWSVDRNTEAFF.

The chain uses TRBV19 and TRBJ1-5; D remains ambiguous. The CDR3 is 15 amino acids. Germline assignment: CDR1 LNHDA and CDR2 SQIVND (reference sequence). V lost 5 bases and J lost 3, with 14 bases in between. In DNA form, the CDR3 reads TGTGCCAGTAGTGTCGGGCTCTCCGACAATCAGCCCCAGCATTTT. Amino acids: CASSVGLSDNQPQHF.

This chain links TRBV5-1 with TRBJ1-4, with 7 bases that match TRBD1. With V trimmed by 5 bases and J by 8 bases, 12 bases remained unmatched. CDR1 is SGHRS, CDR2 YFSETQ, per germline. The CDR3 loop spans 15 amino acids. CDR3 region: CASSPTGASEEKLFF. In nucleotides, the CDR3 is TGCGCCAGCAGTCCCACAGGGGCCTCTGAGGAAAAACTGTTTTTT. The variable domain in full, completed from reference TRBV5-1 and TRBJ1-4, reads KAGVTQTPRYLIKTRGQQVTLSCSPISGHRSVSWYQQTPGQGLQFLFEYFSETQRNKGNFPGRFSGRQFSNSRSEMNVSTLELGDSALYLCASSPTGASEEKLFFGSGTQLSVL.

The chain is built from TRBV6-5 and TRBJ1-5, with D unresolved. Germline values: CDR1 MNHEY, CDR2 SVGAGI. The CDR3 runs to 13 residues. V was trimmed by 6 bases and J by 2 bases, leaving 8 bases between them. This CDR3 is CASSRSGNQPQHF. In DNA form, the CDR3 reads TGTGCCAGCAGCCGCAGCGGCAATCAGCCCCAGCATTTT.

The CDR3 loop is CASSPRPKYQETQYF. As DNA, the CDR3 is TGTGCCAGCTCACCACGGCCGAAATACCAAGAGACCCAGTACTTC. The chain has TRBV18 and TRBJ2-5; the D is unclear. Germline CDR1 is KGHSH and CDR2 is LQKENI. The V end lost 1 base, the J end lost 0 bases, and 9 bases lay between the germline ends. The CDR3 contains 15 residues. The full variable domain, rest sourced from reference TRBV18 and TRBJ2-5, is NAGVMQNPRHLVRRRGQEARLRCSPMKGHSHVYWYRQLPEEGLKFMVYLQKENIIDESGMPKERFSAEFPKEGPSILRIQQVVRGDSAAYFCASSPRPKYQETQYFGPGTRLLVL.

V is TRBV5-4 and J is TRBJ1-2, with D tentatively TRBD1 (5 bases). The CDR3 contains 13 residues. The V and J ends lost 4 bases and 8 bases respectively, with 15 bases between them. Looked up from germline, CDR1 is SGHNT and CDR2 is YYREEE (reference sequence). The chain's CDR3 is CASSTEWDGGYTF. As DNA, the CDR3 is TGTGCCAGCAGCACGGAATGGGACGGCGGCTACACCTTC.

The rearrangement links TRBV7-2 to TRBJ2-1, with 15 bases identical to TRBD2. Trimming at V came to 5 bases and at J to 8 bases, leaving 7 bases not matched to a gene. Germline V gene lookup returns CDR1 SGHTA and CDR2 FQGNSA. CDR3 length: 16 residues. The CDR3 region is CASSKIGLAGGHEQFF. As DNA, the CDR3 is TGTGCCAGCAGCAAAATCGGACTAGCGGGAGGGCATGAGCAGTTCTTC.

This chain connects TRBV27 to TRBJ1-1; D possibly corresponds to TRBD1 (5 bases). The CDR3 runs to 13 residues. Germline CDR1 is MNHEY and CDR2 is SMNVEV (reference sequence). The V gene lost 6 bases and the J gene lost 1 base, with 9 bases spanning the gap. CDR3 sequence: CASRGGGNTEAFF. The CDR3 DNA reads as TGTGCCAGCAGGGGCGGGGGGAACACTGAAGCTTTCTTT.

The rearrangement joins TRBV28 to TRBJ1-1, with D perhaps matching TRBD1 (5 bases). Germline V CDR1 and CDR2: MDHEN, SYDVKM. V was pared by 7 bases and J by 7 bases, with 22 bases between. The CDR3 loop spans 15 amino acids. This CDR3 reads CASNHNTGGSGEAFF. The CDR3 region has the DNA TGTGCCAGCAATCACAATACAGGAGGAAGCGGTGAAGCTTTCTTT.

This clone was seen just once. The genes are TRBV9 and TRBJ1-1, with no clear D. The CDR3 totals 15 residues. CDR1 is SGDLS, CDR2 YYNGEE, per germline. The germline V and J ends were trimmed by 0 bases and 4 bases, with 13 bases remaining between them. CDR3 region: CASSVGEGWATEAFF. CDR3 coding DNA: TGTGCCAGCAGCGTAGGGGAGGGTTGGGCCACTGAAGCTTTCTTT.

This chain connects TRBV19 to TRBJ2-2, with 7 bases that match TRBD1. CDR1 is LNHDA and CDR2 is SQIVND in the germline V gene (reference sequence). The CDR3 is made up of 15 amino acids. Germline trimming cut 6 bases from V and 4 bases from J; bases unmatched to any gene: 8. The CDR3 nucleotides are TGTGCCAGTAGCTTACAGACAGGGAGCACCGGGGAGCTGTTTTTT. This gives the protein CASSLQTGSTGELFF.

The J gene is TRBJ2-1, the V gene TRBV27, with no clear D. Per germline, CDR1 MNHEY and CDR2 SMNVEV (reference sequence). CDR3 length: 15 residues. With 4 bases removed from V and 7 bases from J, the gap between germline ends came to 17 bases. The CDR3 coding sequence is TGTGCCAGCAGTTCGTCAGGTGAAGGAAAAAATGAGCAGTTCTTC. This gives the protein CASSSSGEGKNEQFF.

CDR3 DNA: TGTGCCAGCAGCGTGAGCGGGGGGGGTTACAATGAGCAGTTCTTC. It is translated as CASSVSGGGYNEQFF. This rearrangement joins TRBV9 to TRBJ2-1; TRBD2 aligns across 10 bases. CDR1 and CDR2 (germline): SGDLS, YYNGEE. The V and J ends lost 2 bases and 4 bases, in that order; junction bases with no gene match: 3. This CDR3 has 15 amino acids.

A single count supports this clone. The rearrangement uses TRBV6-5 and TRBJ1-1; a possible D gene is TRBD1 (6 bases). The ends were cut back, 6 bases at V and 7 bases at J, with 15 bases in the middle. CDR3 length equals 13 residues. Germline V gene lookup returns CDR1 MNHEY and CDR2 SVGAGI. CDR3 residues: CASSYNSGVEAFF. The DNA for the CDR3 is TGTGCCAGCAGCTATAATTCAGGGGTTGAAGCTTTCTTT.

The chain has TRBV27 and TRBJ2-2; 11 bases align to TRBD2. CDR3 length equals 17 residues. Germline V gene data show CDR1 as MNHEY and CDR2 as SMNVEV (reference sequence). V shed 6 bases and J 6 bases; nucleotides not matched to a gene: 12. Here the CDR3 reads CASRKPLAGGPPGELFF. DNA of the CDR3: TGTGCCAGCAGAAAACCTTTAGCGGGAGGGCCTCCCGGGGAGCTGTTTTTT.

The chain is built from TRBV19 and TRBJ1-1; D not certain. The CDR3 covers 14 residues. CDR1 and CDR2 (germline): LNHDA, SQIVND (reference sequence). V dropped 5 bases and J dropped 4 bases, with 14 bases sitting between them. The CDR3 DNA sequence: TGTGCCAGTAGTTATACGAGCCGGAGCACTGAAGCTTTCTTT. This encodes CASSYTSRSTEAFF.

This clone came up once. This chain connects TRBV6-1 to TRBJ2-1; D gene unclear. The CDR3 is made up of 11 amino acids. Between the trimmed V and J ends, which lost 2 bases and 7 bases, there was a span of 3 bases. Germline values: CDR1 MNHNS, CDR2 SASEGT. CDR3 nucleotides: TGTGCCAGCAGTGAATGGAATGAGCAGTTCTTC. Translated, it gives CASSEWNEQFF.

The J gene is TRBJ2-7, the V gene TRBV6-1, with 9 bases fitting TRBD2. Trimming at V came to 4 bases and at J to 5 bases, leaving 6 bases not matched to a gene. The CDR3 loop spans 14 amino acids. Germline values: CDR1 MNHNS, CDR2 SASEGT. The CDR3 reads CASSVSGGLNEQYF. DNA of the CDR3: TGTGCCAGCAGTGTAAGCGGGGGGCTCAACGAGCAGTACTTC.

The V gene is TRBV7-8, the J gene TRBJ2-3; D is unclear. Trimming shortened V by 2 bases and J by 0 bases, and 6 bases separated the two germline ends. The CDR3 loop spans 14 amino acids. Germline values: CDR1 SGHVS, CDR2 FQNEAQ. The CDR3: CASSLSFSTDTQYF. The CDR3 DNA reads TGTGCCAGCAGCTTAAGCTTTAGCACAGATACGCAGTATTTT.

J is TRBJ1-2 and V is TRBV5-5; 9 nucleotides line up with TRBD1. This CDR3 contains 15 residues. Germline lookup yields CDR1 SGHKS and CDR2 YYEKEE (reference sequence). Trimming cost V 0 bases and J 6 bases; bases outside gene matches: 6. In DNA form, the CDR3 reads TGTGCCAGCAGCTTGGTACTTAGGACAGGGGATGGCTACACCTTC. Its protein product is CASSLVLRTGDGYTF.

The chain recombines TRBV30 with TRBJ1-5; no clear D gene. Trimming stripped 0 bases from V and 0 bases from J, with 6 bases between. Looked up from germline, CDR1 is GTSNPN and CDR2 is SVGIG (reference sequence). The CDR3 is 14 residues long. In nucleotides, the CDR3 is TGTGCCTGGAGTGTACTGAATAGCAATCAGCCCCAGCATTTT. It is translated as CAWSVLNSNQPQHF.

V and J are TRBV19 and TRBJ1-2; no clear D. Trimming shortened V by 0 bases and J by 5 bases, and 4 bases separated the two germline ends. In germline, CDR1 is LNHDA, CDR2 SQIVND (reference sequence). The CDR3 length is 12 residues. CDR3 DNA: TGTGCCAGTAGTATAGATAGATATGGCTACACCTTC. It translates to CASSIDRYGYTF.

CDR3 protein: CAWSRTAYQETQYF. CDR3 nucleotide sequence: TGTGCCTGGAGTAGGACAGCTTACCAAGAGACCCAGTACTTC. V gene TRBV30 combines with J gene TRBJ2-5; D may be TRBD1 (6 bases). The germline CDR1 and CDR2 sequences are GTSNPN and SVGIG (reference sequence). The CDR3 consists of 14 residues. Trimming shortened V by 2 bases and J by 0 bases, and 10 bases separated the two germline ends.

This rearrangement joins TRBV6-5 to TRBJ1-1; 9 nucleotides line up with TRBD1. After removal of 9 bases from V and 5 bases from J, the junction contained 7 bases not matched to a gene. The germline gives CDR1 MNHEY, CDR2 SVGAGI. The CDR3 spans 13 residues. The chain's CDR3 is CASTGGMGTEAFF. The CDR3 bases are TGTGCCAGTACAGGGGGCATGGGAACTGAAGCTTTCTTT.

This clone was picked up one time. CDR3: CASSGTFLTEAFF. The CDR3 DNA follows: TGTGCCAGCTCCGGGACATTTTTAACTGAAGCTTTCTTT. The rearrangement joins TRBV18 to TRBJ1-1; tentative D call: TRBD1 (6 bases). Germline assignment: CDR1 KGHSH and CDR2 LQKENI. V shed 6 bases and J shed 5 bases, with 13 bases lying between them. The CDR3 is 13 amino acids.